These T cell receptor beta chains were read from a single sample in a study of radiotherapy plus CTLA-4 blockade in lung cancer. Sequencing used immunoSEQ multiplex PCR; TCRdb keeps in-frame clones, though not all of them. Of about 120,000 clones detected, roughly 77% appear once; the ten largest clones hold roughly 3.5%. The starting material was peripheral blood, obtained from a patient treated with radiotherapy plus ipilimumab. Every receptor here comes from a human donor with non-small cell lung cancer that progressed on radiotherapy plus ipilimumab. Some clones in this sample may be carry-over from other donors' samples. Each CDR3 is given with its conserved first and last residue. D genes are given only for firm matches.

cdr3_aa	v_call	j_call	d_call
CASSPNRQSTGNTIYF	TRBV18	TRBJ1-3	-
CASSPFPVEKTQYF	TRBV27	TRBJ2-5	-
CSVVSPRGYTF	TRBV29-1	TRBJ1-2	-
CASSMSGQGGYGYTF	TRBV19	TRBJ1-2	TRBD1
CASSWARGTGELFF	TRBV28	TRBJ2-2	-
CASSLDRVYEQYF	TRBV7-9	TRBJ2-7	TRBD1
CASSLSGRTDTQYF	TRBV27	TRBJ2-3	-
CASRSDRVSYEQYF	TRBV5-4	TRBJ2-7	TRBD1
CASSQDSQGASYGYTF	TRBV4-1	TRBJ1-2	TRBD1
CASRNPAGSYNEQFF	TRBV5-1	TRBJ2-1	TRBD2
CASRGTSVNEQFF	TRBV4-2	TRBJ2-1	TRBD2
CARDRDTRTDTQYF	TRBV6-5	TRBJ2-3	-
CASRTGTVYSPLHF	TRBV5-1	TRBJ1-6	TRBD1
CASSFGPGGNGYTF	TRBV27	TRBJ1-2	TRBD1
CASSLEVFGELFF	TRBV5-4	TRBJ2-2	-
CASGPRQSYEQYF	TRBV6-1	TRBJ2-7	-
CASSWGQTYSYEQYF	TRBV5-1	TRBJ2-7	TRBD1
CASSSGGSSYNEQFF	TRBV27	TRBJ2-1	TRBD2
CASSLFDYNEQFF	TRBV5-1	TRBJ2-1	-
CASSLFRDRVIGEKLFF	TRBV18	TRBJ1-4	TRBD1
CAWRWGGRLQETQYF	TRBV30	TRBJ2-5	-
CASRIPGEVSNQPQHF	TRBV19	TRBJ1-5	-
CASRLADSTNEKLFF	TRBV6-1	TRBJ1-4	-
CATFPESAVGPMNTEAFF	TRBV2	TRBJ1-1	-
CASSEAVQSNQPQHF	TRBV6-1	TRBJ1-5	-
CASSFADTEAFF	TRBV7-9	TRBJ1-1	-
CASSLGLAGTTDTQYF	TRBV7-9	TRBJ2-3	-
CSVERVGVGVSAGGAGTDTQYF	TRBV29-1	TRBJ2-3	TRBD2
CASSYSRLSGANVLTF	TRBV6-6	TRBJ2-6	-
CASNKVDTQYF	TRBV6-1	TRBJ2-3	-
CASSFWQGGQPQHF	TRBV27	TRBJ1-5	TRBD1
CASSLGRNEQFF	TRBV11-3	TRBJ2-1	-
CASSLDQIGHTGELFF	TRBV11-2	TRBJ2-2	-
CASSGVRGYNEQFF	TRBV27	TRBJ2-1	TRBD2
CASNKDSGNTIYF	TRBV11-2	TRBJ1-3	-
CASSQDVRGLGTQYF	TRBV4-3	TRBJ2-5	-
CASSPNPPGLNTEAFF	TRBV5-1	TRBJ1-1	-
CASSGGQGAQEKLFF	TRBV5-1	TRBJ1-4	TRBD1
CASSFLAGDTGELFF	TRBV28	TRBJ2-2	TRBD2
CASCNYRGEDTEAFF	TRBV18	TRBJ1-1	TRBD1
CASSLTGGSYNEQFF	TRBV28	TRBJ2-1	TRBD2
CAHGGRHEKLFF	TRBV28	TRBJ1-4	-
CASTRGQGDNYGYTF	TRBV9	TRBJ1-2	TRBD1
CASSPLFASGANVLTF	TRBV19	TRBJ2-6	-
CASSQDWRQNTEAFF	TRBV4-3	TRBJ1-1	-
CASSKDQNTEAFF	TRBV2	TRBJ1-1	-
CASSYDNNEKLFF	TRBV9	TRBJ1-4	-
CASSIDLEAVGQFF	TRBV19	TRBJ2-1	-
CASSLDGPGGTDTQYF	TRBV11-3	TRBJ2-3	-
CATSRDHHTGELFF	TRBV15	TRBJ2-2	-
CASSFGRNQPQHF	TRBV7-6	TRBJ1-5	-
CASSLDGRVNTEAFF	TRBV5-1	TRBJ1-1	-
CASSLERAIRGYTF	TRBV7-2	TRBJ1-2	-
CASSLDRNYGYTF	TRBV5-5	TRBJ1-2	-
CASTQGTYGYTF	TRBV2	TRBJ1-2	-
CASSRGVSSYNEQFF	TRBV11-3	TRBJ2-1	-
CASSHRRGMNEQFF	TRBV4-2	TRBJ2-1	-
CASSSPWVGPGQYF	TRBV11-2	TRBJ2-7	-
CSVEDAGGGGELFF	TRBV29-1	TRBJ2-2	-
CASSSLGQGSSGYTF	TRBV14	TRBJ1-2	-